Listed below are T cell receptor beta chains from one sample, sequenced in a study of CD8 T cells in Susac syndrome. From the immunoSEQ multiplex PCR reads, TCRdb called clonotypes with MiXCR, one entry per CDR3 protein. The sample holds some 160,000 distinct CDR3 sequences, approximately 95% seen once. Source material: CD8+ T cells from PBMCs. The receptors here all came from a human donor with multiple sclerosis. The CDR3 runs from the conserved cysteine through the conserved F or W.

J gene: TRBJ2-7; V gene: TRBV7-9; CDR3 protein: CASSFRSYEQYF
J gene: TRBJ1-2; V gene: TRBV27; CDR3 protein: CASSPLLANYGYTF
J gene: TRBJ2-3; V gene: TRBV9; CDR3 protein: CASSLWGEGSTDTQYF
J gene: TRBJ2-1; V gene: TRBV20-1; CDR3 protein: CSARDWSGTSSEQFF
J gene: TRBJ2-3; V gene: TRBV20-1; CDR3 protein: CSEGQARTRTDTQYF
J gene: TRBJ1-5; V gene: TRBV4-1; CDR3 protein: CASSPHPHGFPSQHF
J gene: TRBJ1-1; V gene: TRBV30; CDR3 protein: CAWIRGTEAFF
J gene: TRBJ2-3; V gene: TRBV2; CDR3 protein: CASSLIGPGDTQYF
J gene: TRBJ2-7; V gene: TRBV20-1; CDR3 protein: CSALSDPSGSPYEQYF
J gene: TRBJ2-1; V gene: TRBV20-1; CDR3 protein: CSGASGRYNEQFF
J gene: TRBJ2-1; V gene: TRBV11-2; CDR3 protein: CASSLGRRGESF
J gene: TRBJ2-5; V gene: TRBV15; CDR3 protein: CATSEGQGEETQYF
J gene: TRBJ2-5; V gene: TRBV18; CDR3 protein: CASSPGTETQETQYF